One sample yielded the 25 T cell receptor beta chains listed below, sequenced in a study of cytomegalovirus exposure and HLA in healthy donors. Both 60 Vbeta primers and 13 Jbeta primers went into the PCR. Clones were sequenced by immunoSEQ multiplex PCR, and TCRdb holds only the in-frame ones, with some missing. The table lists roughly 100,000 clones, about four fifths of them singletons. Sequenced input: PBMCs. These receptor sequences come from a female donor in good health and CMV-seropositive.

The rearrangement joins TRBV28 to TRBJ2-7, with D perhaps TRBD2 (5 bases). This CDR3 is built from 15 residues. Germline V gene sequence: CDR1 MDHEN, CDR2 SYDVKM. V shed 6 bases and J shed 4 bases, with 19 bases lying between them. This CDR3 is CASREAGFDRYEQYF. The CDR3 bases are TGTGCCAGCAGGGAGGCAGGCTTTGATCGGTACGAGCAGTACTTC.

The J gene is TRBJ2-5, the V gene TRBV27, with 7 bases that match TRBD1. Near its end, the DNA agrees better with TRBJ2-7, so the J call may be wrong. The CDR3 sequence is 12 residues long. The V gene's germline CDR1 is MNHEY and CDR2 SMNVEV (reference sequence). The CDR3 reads CASSSTGYEQYF. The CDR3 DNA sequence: TGTGCCAGCAGTTCGACAGGGTACGAGCAGTACTTC.

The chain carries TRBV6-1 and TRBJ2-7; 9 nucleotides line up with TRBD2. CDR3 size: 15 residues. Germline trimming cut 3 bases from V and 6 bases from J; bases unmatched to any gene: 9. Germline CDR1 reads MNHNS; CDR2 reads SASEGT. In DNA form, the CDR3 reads TGTGCCAGCAGTGACCGACTAGCGGTCTTAGGCGAGCAGTACTTC. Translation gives CASSDRLAVLGEQYF.

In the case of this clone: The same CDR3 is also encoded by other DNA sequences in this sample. CDR3 residues: CASSFTGQETQYF. CDR3 nucleotide sequence: TGCGCCAGCAGCTTTACGGGGCAAGAGACCCAGTACTTC. The V gene is TRBV5-1, the J gene TRBJ2-5; D might be TRBD2 (5 bases). This CDR3 contains 13 residues. CDR1 is SGHRS and CDR2 is YFSETQ in the germline V gene. V was trimmed by 2 bases and J by 2 bases, leaving 7 bases between them.

As DNA, the CDR3 is TGTGCCAGCAGTTTTGGACAGGGGTTCCCCTCCTACGAGCAGTACTTC. It encodes CASSFGQGFPSYEQYF. This chain joins TRBV6-5 and TRBJ2-7; the match to TRBD1 covers 9 bases. V shed 4 bases and J 0 bases; nucleotides not matched to a gene: 7. The CDR3 consists of 16 residues. The V gene's germline CDR1 is MNHEY and CDR2 SVGAGI.

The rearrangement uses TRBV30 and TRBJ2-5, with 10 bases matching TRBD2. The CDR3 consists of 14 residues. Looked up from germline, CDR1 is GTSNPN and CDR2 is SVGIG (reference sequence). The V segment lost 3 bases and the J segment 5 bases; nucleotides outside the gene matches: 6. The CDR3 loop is CAWRSLAGDETQYF. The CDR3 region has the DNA TGTGCCTGGAGAAGTCTAGCGGGAGACGAGACCCAGTACTTC. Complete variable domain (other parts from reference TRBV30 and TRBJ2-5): SQTIHQWPATLVQPVGSPLSLECTVEGTSNPNLYWYRQAAGRGLQLLFYSVGIGQISSEVPQNLSASRPQDRQFILSSKKLLLSDSGFYLCAWRSLAGDETQYFGPGTRLLVL.

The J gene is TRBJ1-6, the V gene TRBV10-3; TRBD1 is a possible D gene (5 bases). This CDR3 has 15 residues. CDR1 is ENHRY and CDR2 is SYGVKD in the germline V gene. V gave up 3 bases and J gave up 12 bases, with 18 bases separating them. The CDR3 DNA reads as TGTGCCATCAGTGACTCCCGGGACTCCCCTAGACCCCTCCACTTT. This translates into CAISDSRDSPRPLHF.

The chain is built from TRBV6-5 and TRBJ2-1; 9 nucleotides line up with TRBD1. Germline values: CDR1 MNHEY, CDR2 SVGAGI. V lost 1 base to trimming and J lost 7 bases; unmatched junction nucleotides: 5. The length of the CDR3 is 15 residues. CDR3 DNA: TGTGCCAGCAGTTACTTACAGGGGGCGTCTAATGAGCAGTTCTTC. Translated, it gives CASSYLQGASNEQFF.

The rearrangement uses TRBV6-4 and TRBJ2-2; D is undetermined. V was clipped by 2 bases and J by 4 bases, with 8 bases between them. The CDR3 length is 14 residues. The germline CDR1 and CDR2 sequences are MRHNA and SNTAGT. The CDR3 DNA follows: TGTGCCAGCAGTGACCCGGGTATCACCGGGGAGCTGTTTTTT. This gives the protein CASSDPGITGELFF.

The chain's CDR3 is CASSYAGYTF. In DNA, the CDR3 is TGTGCCAGCAGCTACGCGGGCTACACCTTC. The chain carries TRBV6-1 and TRBJ1-2, with no clear D. The CDR3 loop spans 10 amino acids. Trimming took off 6 bases at V and 8 bases at J, with 7 bases between the two ends. Per the germline V gene, CDR1 is MNHNS and CDR2 is SASEGT.

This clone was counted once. CDR3 in amino acids: CASSLEGGALNTEAFF. DNA for the CDR3: TGTGCCAGCAGCTTAGAGGGGGGGGCATTGAACACTGAAGCTTTCTTT. The chain employs TRBV11-2 and TRBJ1-1, with D maybe TRBD1 (6 bases). The germline V gene has CDR1 SGHAT and CDR2 FQNNGV. V gave up 0 bases and J gave up 0 bases, with 11 bases separating them. CDR3 length equals 16 residues.

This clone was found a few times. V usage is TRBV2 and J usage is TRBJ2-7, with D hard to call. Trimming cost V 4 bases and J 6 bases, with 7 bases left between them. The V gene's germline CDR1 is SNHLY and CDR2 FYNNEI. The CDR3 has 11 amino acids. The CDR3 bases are TGTGCCAGCAGTGTCCTACCCGAGCAGTACTTC. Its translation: CASSVLPEQYF.

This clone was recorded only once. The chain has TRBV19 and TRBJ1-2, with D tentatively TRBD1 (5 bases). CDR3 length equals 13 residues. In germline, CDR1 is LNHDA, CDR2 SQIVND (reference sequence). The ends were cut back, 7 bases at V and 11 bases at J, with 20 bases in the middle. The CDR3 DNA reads TGTGCCAGTACCTCGAACCCCGCCAGGGTTTACACCTTC. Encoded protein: CASTSNPARVYTF.

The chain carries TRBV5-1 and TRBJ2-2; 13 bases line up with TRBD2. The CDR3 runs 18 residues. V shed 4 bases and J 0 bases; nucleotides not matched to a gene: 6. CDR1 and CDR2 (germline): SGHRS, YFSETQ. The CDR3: CASSGRTSGGANTGELFF. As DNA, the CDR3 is TGCGCCAGCAGCGGAAGGACTAGCGGGGGCGCGAACACCGGGGAGCTGTTTTTT.

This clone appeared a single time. CDR3 region: CASSYRGSYNEQFF. CDR3 in DNA: TGTGCCAGCAGTTACAGGGGATCCTACAATGAGCAGTTCTTC. The chain is built from TRBV6-5 and TRBJ2-1; perhaps TRBD1 as D (5 bases). CDR3 length: 14 amino acids. CDR1 MNHEY and CDR2 SVGAGI come from the germline V gene. V dropped 2 bases and J dropped 1 base, with 6 bases sitting between them.

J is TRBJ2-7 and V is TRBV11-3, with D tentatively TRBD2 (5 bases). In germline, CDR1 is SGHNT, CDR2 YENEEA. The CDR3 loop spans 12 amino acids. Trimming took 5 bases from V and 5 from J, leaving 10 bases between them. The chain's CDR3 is CASSREGNEQYF. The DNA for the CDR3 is TGTGCCAGCAGCCGTGAGGGTAACGAGCAGTACTTC.

The CDR3 sequence is CSARTDRAFF. The CDR3, as DNA: TGCAGTGCTAGGACAGATCGAGCTTTCTTT. The rearrangement links TRBV20-1 to TRBJ1-1, with a weak D call TRBD1 (5 bases). V lost 3 bases to trimming and J lost 10 bases, with 9 bases between them. The CDR3 is made up of 10 amino acids. CDR1 is DFQATT and CDR2 is SNEGSKA in the germline V gene (reference sequence).

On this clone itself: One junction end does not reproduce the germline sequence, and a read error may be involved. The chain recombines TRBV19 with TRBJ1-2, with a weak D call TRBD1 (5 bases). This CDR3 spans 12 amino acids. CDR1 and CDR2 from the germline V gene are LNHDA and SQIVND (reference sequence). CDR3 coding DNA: TGTGCCAGTAGTATTTATGGCAGGGAGGAATGCTTC. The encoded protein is CASSIYGREECF. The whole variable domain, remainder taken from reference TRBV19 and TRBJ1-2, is DGGITQSPKYLFRKEGQNVTLSCEQNLNHDAMYWYRQDPGQGLRLIYYSQIVNDFQKGDIAEGYSVSREKKESFPLTVTSAQKNPTAFYLCASSIYGREECFGSGTRLTVV.

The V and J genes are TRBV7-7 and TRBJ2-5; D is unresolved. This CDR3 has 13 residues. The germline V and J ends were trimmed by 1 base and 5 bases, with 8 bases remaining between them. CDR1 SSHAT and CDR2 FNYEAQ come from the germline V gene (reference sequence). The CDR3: CASSLDGPETQYF. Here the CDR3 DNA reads TGTGCCAGCAGCTTAGATGGGCCGGAGACCCAGTACTTC.

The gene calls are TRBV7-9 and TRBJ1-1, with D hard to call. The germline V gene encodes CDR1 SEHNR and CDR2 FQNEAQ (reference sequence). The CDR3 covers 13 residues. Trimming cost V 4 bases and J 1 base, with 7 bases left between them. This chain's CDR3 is CASSSTRNTEAFF. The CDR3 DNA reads TGTGCCAGCAGCTCGACTCGGAACACTGAAGCTTTCTTT. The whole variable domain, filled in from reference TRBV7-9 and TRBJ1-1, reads DTGVSQNPRHKITKRGQNVTFRCDPISEHNRLYWYRQTLGQGPEFLTYFQNEAQLEKSRLLSDRFSAERPKGSFSTLEIQRTEQGDSAMYLCASSSTRNTEAFFGQGTRLTVV.

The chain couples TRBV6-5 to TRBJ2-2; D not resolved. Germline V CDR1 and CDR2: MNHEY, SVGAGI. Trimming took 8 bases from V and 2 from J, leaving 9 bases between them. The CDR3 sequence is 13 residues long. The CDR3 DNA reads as TGTGCCAGCCTAACTATAAACACCGGGGAGCTGTTTTTT. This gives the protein CASLTINTGELFF.

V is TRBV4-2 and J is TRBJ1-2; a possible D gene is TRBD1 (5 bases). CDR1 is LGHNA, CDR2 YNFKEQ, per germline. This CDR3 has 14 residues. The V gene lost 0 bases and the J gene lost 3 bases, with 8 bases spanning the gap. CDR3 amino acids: CASSQDRDDYGYTF. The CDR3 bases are TGTGCCAGCAGCCAAGACAGGGATGACTATGGCTACACCTTC.

The DNA of the CDR3 is TGTGCCAGCAGCTTAGGCGACAGGGACTCCTACAATGAGCAGTTCTTC. As protein: CASSLGDRDSYNEQFF. The genes are TRBV7-9 and TRBJ2-1; TRBD1 agrees at 7 bases. Germline trimming cut 1 base from V and 0 bases from J; bases unmatched to any gene: 3. The CDR3 covers 16 residues. Germline CDR1 reads SEHNR; CDR2 reads FQNEAQ (reference sequence).

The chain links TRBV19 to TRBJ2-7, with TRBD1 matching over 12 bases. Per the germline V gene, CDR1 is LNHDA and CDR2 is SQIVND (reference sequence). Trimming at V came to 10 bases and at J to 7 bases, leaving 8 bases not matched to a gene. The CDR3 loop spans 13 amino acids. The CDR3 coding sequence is TGTGCCACCACGGGACAGGGGGCAGGGGAGCAGTACTTC. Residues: CATTGQGAGEQYF.

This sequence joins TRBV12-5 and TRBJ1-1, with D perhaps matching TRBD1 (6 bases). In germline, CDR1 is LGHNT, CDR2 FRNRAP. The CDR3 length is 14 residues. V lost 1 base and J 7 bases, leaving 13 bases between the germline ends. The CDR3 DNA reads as TGTGCTAGTGGTTTGGGACAGGTACGGGGTGAAGCTTTCTTT. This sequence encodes CASGLGQVRGEAFF.